The clone carrying this T cell receptor (beta chain) was detected many times. Its antigen remains unidentified. TCRdb redid the calling of the 5' RACE reads with MiXCR, one entry per CDR3 protein. This table holds roughly 240,000 distinct CDR3 sequences, about 7.5% found once. The sample originates from a study of identical twins. Study results and limitations: Possibly, invariant MAIT and iNKT cells partly confounded zero-insertion analyses. Out-of-frame TCR alpha sharing observed in monozygotic twins exceeded model estimates.

The CDR3 runs to 14 residues. The V gene's germline CDR1 is MNHEY and CDR2 SVGAGI. The ends were cut back, 2 bases at V and 1 base at J, with 8 bases in the middle. These data also formed part of another study, on yellow fever vaccine responses in identical twins. That study adds: Among the twins, the vaccine T cell response reportedly seemed partly convergent and partly personalized.

The sequence derives from a woman aged 18-35 years in good health. This chain uses TRBV6-5 with TRBJ1-1, with D maybe TRBD1 (6 bases). Input material: CD8+ T cells sorted from blood. In DNA, the CDR3 is TGTGCCAGCAGTTACGGGACACCGAACACTGAAGCTTTCTTT. Translation: CASSYGTPNTEAFF.